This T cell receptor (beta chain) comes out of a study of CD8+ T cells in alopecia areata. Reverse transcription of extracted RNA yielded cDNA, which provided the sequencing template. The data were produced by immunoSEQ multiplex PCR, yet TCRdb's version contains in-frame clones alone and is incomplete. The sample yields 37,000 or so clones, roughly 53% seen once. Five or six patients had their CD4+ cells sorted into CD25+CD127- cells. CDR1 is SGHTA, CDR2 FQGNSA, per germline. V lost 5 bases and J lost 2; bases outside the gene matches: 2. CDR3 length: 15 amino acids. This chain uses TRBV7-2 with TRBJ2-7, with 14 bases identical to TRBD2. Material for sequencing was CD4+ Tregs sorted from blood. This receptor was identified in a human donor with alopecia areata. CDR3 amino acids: CASSGTSGSPYEQYF. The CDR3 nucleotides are TGTGCCAGCAGCGGGACTAGCGGGAGCCCCTACGAGCAGTACTTC. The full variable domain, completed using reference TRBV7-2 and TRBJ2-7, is GAGVSQSPSNKVTEKGKDVELRCDPISGHTALYWYRQSLGQGLEFLIYFQGNSAPDKSGLPSDRFSAERTGGSVSTLTIQRTQQEDSAVYLCASSGTSGSPYEQYFGPGTRLTVT.